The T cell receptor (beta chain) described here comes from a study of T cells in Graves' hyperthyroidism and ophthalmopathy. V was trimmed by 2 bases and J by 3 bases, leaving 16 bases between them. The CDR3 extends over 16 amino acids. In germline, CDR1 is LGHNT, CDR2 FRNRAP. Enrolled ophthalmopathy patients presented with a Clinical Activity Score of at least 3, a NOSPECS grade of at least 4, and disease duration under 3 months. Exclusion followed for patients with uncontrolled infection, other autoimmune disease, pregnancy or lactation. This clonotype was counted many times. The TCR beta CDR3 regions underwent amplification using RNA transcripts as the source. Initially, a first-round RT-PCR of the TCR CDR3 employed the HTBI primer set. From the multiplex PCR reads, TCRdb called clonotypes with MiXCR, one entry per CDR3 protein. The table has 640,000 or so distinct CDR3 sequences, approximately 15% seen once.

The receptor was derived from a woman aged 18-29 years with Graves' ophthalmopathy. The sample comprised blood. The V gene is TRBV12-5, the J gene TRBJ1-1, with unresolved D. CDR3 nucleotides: TGTGCTAGTGGTTTGATACAAGGAGGGTTGGACACTGAAGCTTTCTTT. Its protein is CASGLIQGGLDTEAFF. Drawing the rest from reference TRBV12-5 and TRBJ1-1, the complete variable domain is DARVTQTPRHKVTEMGQEVTMRCQPILGHNTVFWYRQTMMQGLELLAYFRNRAPLDDSGMPKDRFSAEMPDATLATLKIQPSEPRDSAVYFCASGLIQGGLDTEAFFGQGTRLTVV.